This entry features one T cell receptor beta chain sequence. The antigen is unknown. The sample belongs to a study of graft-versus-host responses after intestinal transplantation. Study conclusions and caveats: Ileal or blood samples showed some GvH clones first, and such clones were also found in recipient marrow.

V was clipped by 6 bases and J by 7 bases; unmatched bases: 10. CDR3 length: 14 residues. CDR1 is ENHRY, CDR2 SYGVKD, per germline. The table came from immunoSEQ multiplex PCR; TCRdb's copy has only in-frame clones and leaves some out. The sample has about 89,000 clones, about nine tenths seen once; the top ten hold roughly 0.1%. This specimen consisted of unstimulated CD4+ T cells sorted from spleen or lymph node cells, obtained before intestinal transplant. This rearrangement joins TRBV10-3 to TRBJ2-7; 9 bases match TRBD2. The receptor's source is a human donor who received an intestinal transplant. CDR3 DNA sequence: TGTGCCATCAGGGCTAGCGGGGCCCTCTATGAGCAGTACTTC. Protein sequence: CAIRASGALYEQYF.